A selection of T cell receptor beta chains follows, all from one sample in a study of cytomegalovirus exposure and HLA in healthy donors. Using immunoSEQ multiplex PCR, the repertoire was profiled, and TCRdb retains in-frame clones only, with some absent. Of 80,000 to 100,000 clones listed, 87% are singletons. Sequenced: PBMCs. The receptor source for this set is a man aged 18 to 30 in good health and CMV-seropositive. The CDR3 runs from the conserved cysteine through the conserved F or W.

cdr3_aa | v_call
CASSLGQENTEAFF | TRBV7-9
CASSPQGVGNQPQHF | TRBV7-8
CASARGAYNEQFF | TRBV9
CASSLGSGTGISGANVLTF | TRBV28
CASSLPLNRGEQFF | TRBV5-4
CASSLGAGTYEQYF | TRBV11-3
CASSLHRGRGDEQFF | TRBV7-2
CASSPARGTETQYF | TRBV7-2
CASRGDRGASEQYF | TRBV6-1
CASSMDKYSNQPQHF | TRBV2
CASQRTSGRAYDTQYF | TRBV19
CASSLTRLAGDEQYF | TRBV4-3
CASSYTRTESGELFF | TRBV6-6
CASSLRQGPYEQYF | TRBV4-1
CASSIRSSGGAFTGELFF | TRBV19
CASSDVGQGAVLEQYF | TRBV6-1
CASSPHIAGGIYEQYF | TRBV7-9
CASSADRGVSEQYF | TRBV19
CASSWGRANYGYTF | TRBV19
CASSATDRGLETQYF | TRBV4-1
CASSLIKYRNGGYEQYF | TRBV25-1